A single sample gave rise to the 5 T cell receptor beta chains below, sequenced in a study of T and B cells in COVID-19 patients. BIOMED2 TRB-A/B primer pools were used in multiplex TRB PCR. Using its own MiXCR run on the multiplex PCR reads, TCRdb lists one record per CDR3 protein. The sample includes about 8,400 distinct CDR3 sequences, about a quarter seen only once; the top ten take around 6.4%. Blood genomic DNA input for TRB amplification was 250-500 ng. The material sequenced was blood. The receptor set was obtained from a human donor who had recovered from COVID-19.

On this clonotype: This may arise from a read error, as a much more abundant clone is one base away. The genes are TRBV11-1 and TRBJ1-4; a possible D gene is TRBD1 (6 bases). Per the germline V gene, CDR1 is SGHAT and CDR2 is FQDESV (reference sequence). CDR3 length: 13 residues. Trimming took off 5 bases at V and 9 bases at J, with 13 bases between the two ends. The CDR3 bases are TGTGCCAGCAGCACCGACAGGAATAAAAAACTGTTTTTT. This translates into CASSTDRNKKLFF.

This clonotype was picked up many times. The V gene is TRBV18, the J gene TRBJ1-5, with TRBD1 matching 7 bases. The germline V gene has CDR1 KGHSH and CDR2 LQKENI. This CDR3 has 16 amino acids. J gave up 1 base and V 3 bases, and 6 bases lay outside the gene matches. CDR3 sequence: CASSPWTGGSNQPQHF. CDR3 nucleotide sequence: TGTGCCAGCTCACCCTGGACAGGCGGAAGCAATCAGCCCCAGCATTTT.

This clonotype is termed medium-sized (0.01 to 0.1%). The gene calls are TRBV19 and TRBJ2-1; D call uncertain. The CDR3 is made up of 15 amino acids. Germline loops: CDR1 LNHDA, CDR2 SQIVND (reference sequence). V was trimmed by 3 bases and J by 0 bases, leaving 9 bases between them. In nucleotides, the CDR3 is TGTGCCAGTAGTATGGCACAGTTCTCCTACAATGAGCAGTTCTTC. Translating it yields CASSMAQFSYNEQFF.

In this sample, this clonotype turned up many times. The chain couples TRBV12-3 or TRBV12-4 to TRBJ2-5; D is possibly TRBD1 or TRBD2 (6 bases each). The V end was cut by 3 bases, the J end by 4 bases, with 15 bases between. The CDR3 sequence is 15 residues long. For the CDR3, the DNA is TGTGCCAGCAGTTTGATCGGAGGGGGGAGAGAGACCCAGTACTTC. This encodes CASSLIGGGRETQYF.

V is TRBV7-9 and J is TRBJ2-1, with TRBD2 as a possible D gene (6 bases). Trimming took off 6 bases at V and 10 bases at J, with 10 bases between the two ends. This CDR3 is built from 11 residues. Germline CDR1 SEHNR, CDR2 FQNEAQ (reference sequence). The CDR3 nucleotides are TGTGCCAGCAGACGACTAGGGGAGCAGTTCTTC. Residues: CASRRLGEQFF.